The 4 T cell receptor beta chains reported below all come from one sample, sequenced in a study of glioma-infiltrating T cells after dendritic cell vaccination. Method: immunoSEQ multiplex PCR; TCRdb's copy keeps in-frame clones and lacks some. The table has some 90,000 clones, roughly 77% seen once; the top ten hold 2.1%. Time point defined: after dendritic cell vaccination, including at tumor progression/relapse. The sample consisted of blood, taken after dendritic cell vaccination. All receptors come from a human donor with glioblastoma.

This rearrangement joins TRBV6-5 to TRBJ1-6, with 8 bases aligning to TRBD1. Per germline, CDR1 MNHEY and CDR2 SVGAGI. The CDR3 contains 15 residues. With 1 base clipped from V and 8 bases from J, the junction kept 4 bases outside the gene matches. In DNA, the CDR3 is TGTGCCAGCAGTTACTTCGGGACAGGCGATTCACCCCTCCACTTT. It yields the protein CASSYFGTGDSPLHF.

The V gene is TRBV5-1, the J gene TRBJ2-2; the D gene is possibly TRBD2 (6 bases). The V and J ends lost 0 bases and 6 bases respectively, with 12 bases between them. CDR1 and CDR2 from the germline V gene are SGHRS and YFSETQ. The CDR3 has 15 residues. This CDR3 reads CASSLVAEGPGELFF. CDR3 nucleotide sequence: TGCGCCAGCAGCTTGGTGGCGGAGGGACCCGGGGAGCTGTTTTTT. The complete variable domain, with remaining parts taken from reference TRBV5-1 and TRBJ2-2, reads KAGVTQTPRYLIKTRGQQVTLSCSPISGHRSVSWYQQTPGQGLQFLFEYFSETQRNKGNFPGRFSGRQFSNSRSEMNVSTLELGDSALYLCASSLVAEGPGELFFGEGSRLTVL.

The chain is built from TRBV9 and TRBJ1-2, with 7 bases aligning to TRBD1. Germline CDR1 and CDR2: SGDLS and YYNGEE. V was pared by 0 bases and J by 2 bases, with 7 bases of the junction left unmatched. The CDR3 length is 16 residues. CDR3 sequence (DNA): TGTGCCAGCAGCGTAGCAGACAGGGCCGCAAACTATGGCTACACCTTC. Translated: CASSVADRAANYGYTF.

This rearrangement joins TRBV27 to TRBJ2-3, with 7 bases that match TRBD2. Germline V gives CDR1 MNHEY, CDR2 SMNVEV (reference sequence). Losses at the gene ends were 2 bases for V and 2 bases for J; bases not matched to a gene: 10. The CDR3 contains 17 residues. The CDR3 protein is CASSLLLTSRITDTQYF. The CDR3 DNA follows: TGTGCCAGCAGTTTACTCCTGACTAGCCGGATCACAGATACGCAGTATTTT.